This T cell receptor beta chain was captured in a study of response to subunit inactivated influenza vaccine. The CDR3 has 15 residues. Trimming took 3 bases from V and 2 from J, leaving 11 bases between them. TCRdb processed the RT-PCR reads anew with MiXCR; each CDR3 protein has one entry. Of about 570,000 distinct CDR3 sequences listed, over 9% were seen once; the top ten hold 9.5% to 12%. These data are also associated with another study on T cells expressing NK-cell markers. That paper states: 5'RACE template switching with UMIs produced the TCR beta cDNA.

This sequence was found in a man aged 50 to 59 who received an inactivated influenza vaccine. Sequenced here: PBMCs from blood, sampled on the day of vaccination. The chain recombines TRBV12-3 or TRBV12-4 with TRBJ2-1; either TRBD1 or TRBD2 may supply D (5 bases each). CDR3 in DNA: TGTGCCAGCAGTTTCCGGGACGGCCCCTACAATGAGCAGTTCTTC. Its protein product is CASSFRDGPYNEQFF.